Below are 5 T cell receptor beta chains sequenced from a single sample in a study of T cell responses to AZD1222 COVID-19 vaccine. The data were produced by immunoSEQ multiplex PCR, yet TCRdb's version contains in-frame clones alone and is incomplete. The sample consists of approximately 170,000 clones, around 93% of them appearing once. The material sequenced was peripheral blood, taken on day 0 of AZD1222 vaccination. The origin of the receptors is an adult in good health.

CDR3 in amino acids: CASSLRVGGYTF. The DNA of the CDR3 is TGTGCCAGCAGTTTGAGGGTAGGTGGCTACACCTTC. This rearrangement joins TRBV12-3 or TRBV12-4 to TRBJ1-2, with D uncertain. V shed 3 bases and J shed 7 bases, with 9 bases lying between them. CDR3 length: 12 residues.

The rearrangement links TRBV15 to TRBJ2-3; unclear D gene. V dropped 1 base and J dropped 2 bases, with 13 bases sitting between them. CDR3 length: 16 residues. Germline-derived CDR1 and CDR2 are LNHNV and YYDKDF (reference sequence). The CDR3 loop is CATSRGGYGDTDTQYF. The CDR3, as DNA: TGTGCCACCAGCAGAGGCGGATACGGAGACACAGATACGCAGTATTTT. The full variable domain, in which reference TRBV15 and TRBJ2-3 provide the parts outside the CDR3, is DAMVIQNPRYQVTQFGKPVTLSCSQTLNHNVMYWYQQKSSQAPKLLFHYYDKDFNNEADTPDNFQSRRPNTSFCFLDIRSPGLGDTAMYLCATSRGGYGDTDTQYFGPGTRLTVL.

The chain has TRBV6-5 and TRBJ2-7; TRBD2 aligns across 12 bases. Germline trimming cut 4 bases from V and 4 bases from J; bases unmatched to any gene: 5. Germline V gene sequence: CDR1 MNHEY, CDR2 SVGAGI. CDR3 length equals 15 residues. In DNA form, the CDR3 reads TGTGCCAGCAGTTTAGCCGGGACTAGCGGGTACGAGCAGTACTTC. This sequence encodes CASSLAGTSGYEQYF.

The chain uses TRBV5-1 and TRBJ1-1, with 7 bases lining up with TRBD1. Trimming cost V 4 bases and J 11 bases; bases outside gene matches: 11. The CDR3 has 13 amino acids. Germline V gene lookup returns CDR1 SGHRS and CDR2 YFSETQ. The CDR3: CASSPRDRGSAFF. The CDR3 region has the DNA TGCGCCAGCAGCCCCCGGGACAGAGGTTCCGCTTTCTTT.

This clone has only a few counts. For the CDR3, the DNA is TGTGCCAGCACACCATCCGGGACAGGGGATGAAAAACTGTTTTTT. Residues: CASTPSGTGDEKLFF. The genes are TRBV16 and TRBJ1-4; 10 bases match TRBD1. Germline values: CDR1 KGHSY, CDR2 FQNENV. The CDR3 is 15 residues long. V lost 7 bases to trimming and J lost 6 bases; unmatched junction nucleotides: 8.